These 27 T cell receptor beta chains share one sample of origin, sequenced in a study of T cells after yellow fever vaccination. TCRdb ran MiXCR on the 5' RACE reads and lists one entry per CDR3 protein. This table holds hundreds of thousands of distinct CDR3 sequences, roughly 7.5% found once. This material consisted of PBMCs, taken about 41 days after the first yellow fever vaccination. These receptors came from a man aged 18 to 30 who received the YFV17D yellow fever vaccine.

CDR3 DNA sequence: TGTGCCAGCAGTAGTCAGGGGCGCGGAGAGACCCAGTACTTC. Translated, it gives CASSSQGRGETQYF. The chain has TRBV6-1 and TRBJ2-5, with D perhaps matching TRBD1 (6 bases). The germline gives CDR1 MNHNS, CDR2 SASEGT. The CDR3 runs 14 residues. With 5 bases removed from V and 4 bases from J, the gap between germline ends came to 14 bases.

CDR3 sequence: CASSLGAIQGSPLHF. The CDR3 bases are TGCGCCAGCAGCTTGGGGGCGATACAGGGTTCACCCCTCCACTTT. V is TRBV5-1 and J is TRBJ1-6; D perhaps matches TRBD1 (6 bases). The V end lost 0 bases, the J end lost 9 bases, and 13 bases lay between the germline ends. CDR1 is SGHRS, CDR2 YFSETQ, per germline. The CDR3 covers 15 residues.

In this sample, this clonotype turned up many times. The chain employs TRBV7-2 and TRBJ1-2, with 7 bases matching TRBD1. The CDR3 sequence is 13 residues long. Germline lookup yields CDR1 SGHTA and CDR2 FQGNSA. The ends lost 3 bases at V and 3 bases at J; junction bases unmatched: 1. CDR3 region: CASSFDRDYGYTF. For the CDR3, the DNA is TGTGCCAGCAGCTTCGACAGGGACTATGGCTACACCTTC.

The chain links TRBV5-1 to TRBJ2-1; D is uncertain. The CDR3 is 15 amino acids. CDR1 and CDR2 from the germline V gene are SGHRS and YFSETQ. Trimming cost V 1 base and J 5 bases, with 13 bases left between them. This CDR3 is CASSLRVGSHNEQFF. The CDR3 nucleotides are TGCGCCAGCAGCTTGCGGGTCGGGTCGCACAATGAGCAGTTCTTC.

This rearrangement joins TRBV6-5 to TRBJ2-3, with D maybe TRBD1 (5 bases). The CDR3 sequence is 15 residues long. The V and J ends lost 2 bases and 3 bases respectively, with 12 bases between them. CDR1 is MNHEY, CDR2 SVGAGI, per germline. CDR3: CASSYKGRVTDTQYF. CDR3 in DNA: TGTGCCAGCAGTTACAAGGGCAGGGTAACAGATACGCAGTATTTT.

The rearrangement links TRBV12-5 to TRBJ2-7; 8 nucleotides match TRBD1. The germline CDR1 and CDR2 sequences are LGHNT and FRNRAP. The CDR3 extends over 17 amino acids. Unmatched junction bases numbered 15, after V lost 5 bases and J lost 3 bases. The CDR3 region is CASGPRVPGQVYYEQYF. The CDR3, as DNA: TGTGCTAGTGGTCCACGAGTTCCGGGACAGGTATACTACGAGCAGTACTTC.

J is TRBJ2-2 and V is TRBV4-1; D call uncertain. The length of the CDR3 is 18 residues. The germline V gene has CDR1 MGHRA and CDR2 YSYEKL. V was pared by 0 bases and J by 3 bases, with 17 bases between. This chain's CDR3 is CASSQDRGTELHTGELFF. CDR3 nucleotides: TGCGCCAGCAGCCAAGATCGTGGAACGGAGTTACACACCGGGGAGCTGTTTTTT.

The chain has TRBV20-1 and TRBJ1-1; weak D call: TRBD1 (5 bases). Germline CDR1 is DFQATT and CDR2 is SNEGSKA (reference sequence). V lost 0 bases to trimming and J lost 5 bases, with 22 bases between them. The CDR3 sequence is 17 residues long. The CDR3 spells CSAREGRFLRGGTEAFF. As DNA, the CDR3 is TGCAGTGCTAGAGAAGGGCGTTTCCTCCGGGGGGGGACTGAAGCTTTCTTT.

The chain joins TRBV18 to TRBJ1-6; D gene uncertain. The germline V gene has CDR1 KGHSH and CDR2 LQKENI. V was shortened by 3 bases and J by 8 bases, with 14 bases between the two germline ends. The CDR3 is made up of 15 amino acids. In DNA form, the CDR3 reads TGTGCCAGCTCACCTTCTTCGGCGGCAGATTCACCCCTCCACTTT. It encodes CASSPSSAADSPLHF.

This clonotype occurred a few times. The rearrangement joins TRBV4-3 to TRBJ1-5; no reliable D call. Trimming removed 0 bases from V and 4 bases from J, with 10 bases in between. Germline CDR1 reads LGHNA; CDR2 reads YSLEER. The CDR3 has 15 residues. Here the CDR3 reads CASSQDLKGNQPQHF. In DNA form, the CDR3 reads TGCGCCAGCAGCCAAGACCTTAAGGGAAATCAGCCCCAGCATTTT.

This chain connects TRBV28 to TRBJ1-2; TRBD1 agrees at 12 bases. Germline CDR1 reads MDHEN; CDR2 reads SYDVKM. Trimming took 3 bases from V and 4 from J; bases not matched to a gene: 3. CDR3 length: 15 amino acids. Here the CDR3 DNA reads TGTGCCAGCAGTTTTGGGACAGGGGGCAGCTATGGCTACACCTTC. Encoded protein: CASSFGTGGSYGYTF.

This clonotype was counted a few times. The rearrangement uses TRBV5-1 and TRBJ2-5; 7 bases line up with TRBD1. V lost 4 bases, J lost 9 bases, and 6 bases stayed unmatched. This CDR3 region has 12 residues. CDR1 and CDR2 (germline): SGHRS, YFSETQ. The CDR3 sequence is CASSTDRESQYF. As DNA, the CDR3 is TGCGCCAGCAGCACCGACAGGGAATCCCAGTACTTC. Together with reference TRBV5-1 and TRBJ2-5, the CDR3 gives the full variable domain: KAGVTQTPRYLIKTRGQQVTLSCSPISGHRSVSWYQQTPGQGLQFLFEYFSETQRNKGNFPGRFSGRQFSNSRSEMNVSTLELGDSALYLCASSTDRESQYFGPGTRLLVL.

V gene TRBV7-2 combines with J gene TRBJ1-2; TRBD1 is a possible D gene (5 bases). Trimming cost V 4 bases and J 4 bases, with 13 bases left between them. This CDR3 has 14 amino acids. From germline, CDR1 is SGHTA and CDR2 FQGNSA. The CDR3 region has the DNA TGTGCCAGCAGCTACGCCGGGACGGCCTATGGCTACACCTTC. Translated, it gives CASSYAGTAYGYTF. Full variable domain (missing parts from reference TRBV7-2 and TRBJ1-2): GAGVSQSPSNKVTEKGKDVELRCDPISGHTALYWYRQSLGQGLEFLIYFQGNSAPDKSGLPSDRFSAERTGGSVSTLTIQRTQQEDSAVYLCASSYAGTAYGYTFGSGTRLTVV.

With respect to this clonotype: A much more abundant neighbour one base away suggests this may be a read error. The CDR3 DNA sequence: TGTGTCAGTAGAAGGCGGGGATACACAGATACGCAGTATTTT. Translation gives CVSRRRGYTDTQYF. The chain carries TRBV19 and TRBJ2-3; tentatively, D is TRBD2 (6 bases). Germline assignment: CDR1 LNHDA and CDR2 SQIVND (reference sequence). This CDR3 has 14 amino acids.

This clonotype was detected only a few times. This chain links TRBV5-4 with TRBJ2-1, with TRBD2 matching 9 bases. The germline gives CDR1 SGHNT, CDR2 YYREEE (reference sequence). CDR3 size: 15 residues. Losses at the gene ends were 4 bases for V and 4 bases for J; bases not matched to a gene: 6. The CDR3 sequence: CASSQSGGRYNEQFF. Written as DNA, the CDR3 is TGTGCCAGCAGCCAGAGCGGGGGGCGTTACAATGAGCAGTTCTTC.

The chain joins TRBV5-1 to TRBJ2-7; D perhaps matches TRBD2 (5 bases). Deletions cut 4 bases from V and 5 bases from J, with 16 bases between. This CDR3 spans 14 amino acids. The germline V gene encodes CDR1 SGHRS and CDR2 YFSETQ. CDR3 residues: CASSEGPRMDEQYV. The CDR3 DNA follows: TGCGCCAGCAGCGAGGGCCCTAGAATGGACGAGCAGTACGTC.

The table lists this clonotype with a few counts. The chain recombines TRBV5-1 with TRBJ2-2; D call uncertain. The CDR3 consists of 15 residues. V was trimmed by 0 bases and J by 5 bases, leaving 11 bases between them. CDR1 is SGHRS, CDR2 YFSETQ, per germline. The chain's CDR3 is CASSLAGPETGELFF. The CDR3 DNA reads TGCGCCAGCAGCTTGGCCGGACCTGAAACCGGGGAGCTGTTTTTT.

This clonotype was recorded many times. This chain joins TRBV5-1 and TRBJ2-3; D call uncertain. The CDR3 loop spans 13 amino acids. Germline loops: CDR1 SGHRS, CDR2 YFSETQ. The V and J ends lost 0 bases and 4 bases respectively, with 6 bases between them. DNA of the CDR3: TGCGCCAGCAGCTTGGATCATGCAGATACGCAGTATTTT. Encoded protein: CASSLDHADTQYF.

This clonotype was detected a few times. This chain connects TRBV18 to TRBJ1-4; 9 nucleotides agree with TRBD1. V lost 8 bases and J lost 6; bases outside the gene matches: 13. The CDR3 spans 16 residues. The germline CDR1 and CDR2 sequences are KGHSH and LQKENI. DNA of the CDR3: TGTGCCAGCAGATTGGGATTTCGGACAGGGGATGAAAAACTGTTTTTT. This sequence encodes CASRLGFRTGDEKLFF.

The V and J genes are TRBV19 and TRBJ2-1, with TRBD2 as a possible D gene (5 bases). The CDR3 is 16 residues long. V lost 7 bases, J lost 0 bases, and 16 bases lay in between. In germline, CDR1 is LNHDA, CDR2 SQIVND (reference sequence). The CDR3 sequence: CASNPGLASSYNEQFF. CDR3 in DNA: TGTGCCAGTAATCCCGGACTGGCAAGCTCCTACAATGAGCAGTTCTTC.

This clonotype was recorded a few times. V and J are TRBV5-1 and TRBJ1-4; weak D call: TRBD1 (5 bases). CDR1 is SGHRS and CDR2 is YFSETQ in the germline V gene. Deletions cut 1 base from V and 6 bases from J, with 13 bases between. CDR3 length equals 15 residues. The CDR3 sequence: CASSLWGGTHEKLFF. The CDR3 DNA is TGCGCCAGCAGCTTGTGGGGCGGAACCCATGAAAAACTGTTTTTT.

This clonotype was detected a few times. This rearrangement joins TRBV29-1 to TRBJ2-2; 9 bases are shared with TRBD2. With V trimmed by 6 bases and J by 5 bases, 13 bases remained unmatched. CDR3 length equals 16 residues. Germline lookup yields CDR1 SQVTM and CDR2 ANQGSEA. DNA of the CDR3: TGCAGCGTCCATCCCGGGGAGCGGGGGGAGACCGGGGAGCTGTTTTTT. It codes for CSVHPGERGETGELFF.

This clonotype occurred a few times. The CDR3 DNA sequence: TGCAGTGCTTTACAGGGTTACGAGCAGTACTTC. Protein product: CSALQGYEQYF. The chain is built from TRBV20-1 and TRBJ2-7, with TRBD1 as a possible D gene (6 bases). Germline CDR1 reads DFQATT; CDR2 reads SNEGSKA (reference sequence). Between the trimmed V and J ends, which lost 5 bases and 4 bases, there was a span of 9 bases. The CDR3 is 11 amino acids.

This clonotype was counted between two and nine times. The chain is built from TRBV11-1 and TRBJ2-2; 11 bases align to TRBD2. Germline V gives CDR1 SGHAT, CDR2 FQDESV (reference sequence). With V trimmed by 5 bases and J by 1 base, 12 bases remained unmatched. The length of the CDR3 is 19 residues. The CDR3 DNA is TGTGCCAGCAGCGCGATCAAGACTAGCGGGAAACTGAACACCGGGGAGCTGTTTTTT. This gives the protein CASSAIKTSGKLNTGELFF.

This chain connects TRBV19 to TRBJ1-1, with a weak D call TRBD1 (5 bases). CDR1 and CDR2 from the germline V gene are LNHDA and SQIVND (reference sequence). The V end was cut by 4 bases, the J end by 0 bases, with 15 bases between. This CDR3 spans 16 amino acids. The CDR3 DNA follows: TGTGCCAGTAGTAATGCCCGGCGAGGGGTGAACACTGAAGCTTTCTTT. It is translated as CASSNARRGVNTEAFF.

There are a few counts of this clonotype. V is TRBV5-5 and J is TRBJ2-7; D might be TRBD1 or TRBD2, each matching 5 bases. The CDR3 consists of 15 residues. Germline V gene sequence: CDR1 SGHKS, CDR2 YYEKEE (reference sequence). The ends were cut back, 4 bases at V and 6 bases at J, with 20 bases in the middle. The CDR3 sequence is CASSRRDGLRGEQYF. CDR3 DNA sequence: TGTGCCAGCAGCCGCCGGGACGGACTTAGGGGCGAGCAGTACTTC.

The chain has TRBV6-1 and TRBJ2-2; maybe TRBD2 (5 bases). The CDR3 is 16 amino acids. Trimming removed 6 bases from V and 0 bases from J, with 14 bases in between. Germline V lookup: CDR1 MNHNS, CDR2 SASEGT. The CDR3 loop is CASRPERASNTGELFF. For the CDR3, the DNA is TGTGCCAGCAGACCCGAGAGGGCTTCGAACACCGGGGAGCTGTTTTTT.